These T cell receptor beta chains were read from a single sample in a study of blood T cell repertoires in COVID-19. The method was immunoSEQ multiplex PCR; TCRdb's version includes in-frame clones alone and lacks a portion of them. The table has about 200,000 clones, roughly 80% seen once. Sequencing was performed on peripheral blood. The receptors derive from a woman aged 40 to 50 with COVID-19, enrolled during active disease. Each CDR3 is given with its conserved first and last residue. A D gene is named only where the DNA matches it firmly. The size field is filled for only some rows; it gives once, few, many or a size class.

clone_size	d_call	v_call	j_call	cdr3_aa	cdr3_nt
-	TRBD1	TRBV5-1	TRBJ1-1	CASSLTGDLTEAFF	TGCGCCAGCAGCTTAACAGGGGATTTAACTGAAGCTTTCTTT
-	-	TRBV20-1	TRBJ2-2	CSARETGELFF	TGCAGTGCCCGGGAGACCGGGGAGCTGTTTTTT
few	-	TRBV10-3	TRBJ2-7	CAIATDTYEQYF	TGTGCCATCGCGACAGACACCTACGAGCAGTACTTC
-	TRBD1	TRBV10-3	TRBJ1-2	CAISGGQGYGYTF	TGTGCCATCAGTGGCGGACAGGGTTATGGCTACACCTTC
-	TRBD1	TRBV18	TRBJ1-3	CASSPDRVGSGNTIYF	TGTGCCAGCTCACCCGACAGGGTGGGCTCTGGAAACACCATATATTTT
-	-	TRBV2	TRBJ2-1	CASRLVGNNEQFF	TGTGCCAGTCGACTAGTTGGCAACAATGAGCAGTTCTTC
-	-	TRBV5-4	TRBJ2-5	CASSLAGGETQYF	TGTGCCAGCAGCTTGGCTGGCGGGGAGACCCAGTACTTC
-	-	TRBV5-1	TRBJ2-7	CASSLGQALEQYF	TGCGCCAGCAGCTTGGGACAGGCTCTTGAGCAGTACTTC
-	TRBD2	TRBV6-2/TRBV6-3	TRBJ2-3	CASSYSITSGPRNF	TGTGCCAGCAGTTACTCGATAACTAGCGGGCCCAGGAATTTT
-	TRBD1	TRBV19	TRBJ1-5	CASSDLGQGISSQPQHF	TGTGCCAGTAGTGACCTGGGACAGGGAATCAGTAGCCAGCCCCAGCATTTT
-	-	TRBV4-3	TRBJ2-2	CASSQGQVPGELFF	TGCGCCAGCAGCCAAGGGCAAGTCCCCGGGGAGCTGTTTTTT
-	TRBD1	TRBV6-6	TRBJ1-5	CAVTSREGASQPQHF	TGTGCCGTCACTTCCCGGGAGGGGGCTAGTCAGCCCCAGCATTTT
-	TRBD1	TRBV10-3	TRBJ1-2	CATSDRVDYGYTF	TGTGCCACCTCGGACAGGGTAGACTATGGCTACACCTTC
-	TRBD2	TRBV9	TRBJ2-5	CARIAGETQYF	TGTGCCAGGATAGCGGGAGAGACCCAGTACTTC
few	-	TRBV10-3	TRBJ2-5	CAVRASMEETQYF	TGTGCCGTACGCGCTAGCATGGAAGAGACCCAGTACTTC
-	TRBD2	TRBV2	TRBJ2-3	CASSGPGTRNTDTQYF	TGTGCCAGCAGCGGCCCCGGGACTAGAAACACAGATACGCAGTATTTT
once	TRBD2	TRBV11-3	TRBJ2-2	CASSFSTSGGAYTGELFF	TGTGCCAGCAGCTTTTCGACTAGCGGGGGGGCTTACACCGGGGAGCTGTTTTTT
few	-	TRBV7-2	TRBJ1-2	CASSLPGQIYGYTF	TGTGCCAGCAGCTTACCCGGACAGATCTATGGCTACACCTTC
-	-	TRBV11-3	TRBJ2-3	CASSLMSSTDTQYF	TGTGCCAGCAGCTTAATGTCTAGCACAGATACGCAGTATTTT
-	TRBD1	TRBV6-5	TRBJ1-2	CASNSTGADYGYTF	TGTGCCAGCAACTCGACAGGGGCTGACTATGGCTACACCTTC
-	TRBD2	TRBV10-3	TRBJ2-1	CAIRITSGPYNEQFF	TGTGCCATCAGGATTACTAGCGGGCCATACAATGAGCAGTTCTTC
-	-	TRBV30	TRBJ1-4	CAWSSGQPDGNEKLFF	TGTGCCTGGAGTTCCGGACAACCCGATGGGAATGAAAAACTGTTTTTT
few	-	TRBV6-6	TRBJ1-5	CASSSEYGGSQPQHF	TGTGCCAGCAGTTCCGAGTACGGGGGAAGTCAGCCCCAGCATTTT
-	TRBD1	TRBV6-1	TRBJ1-1	CASSDEGGRRTEAFF	TGTGCCAGCAGTGATGAAGGGGGCAGGAGGACTGAAGCTTTCTTT
-	-	TRBV5-1	TRBJ1-2	CASSLDPGQGTRLF	TGCGCCAGCAGCTTGGACCCGGGACAAGGTACCCGACTCTTC
-	TRBD2	TRBV11-3	TRBJ2-1	CASSKTSGRNDEQFF	TGTGCCAGCAGCAAAACTAGCGGGAGGAACGATGAGCAGTTCTTC
once	-	TRBV6-8	TRBJ2-4	CASDPQVDRKGGQYF	TGTGCCAGCGACCCCCAGGTGGATAGGAAAGGAGGTCAGTACTTC